Included here is one T cell receptor beta chain sequence, with context. Its specificity is not known. Assay: immunoSEQ multiplex PCR; the TCRdb copy retains only in-frame clones and omits some. The sample lists some 180,000 clones, 87% occurring once. Germline V CDR1 and CDR2: LNHDA, SQIVND (reference sequence). The junction had 6 bases not matched to a gene; V was cut back by 3 bases and J by 9 bases. The CDR3 runs to 15 residues. The data are from a study of Ad26.COV2.S vaccination and SARS-CoV-2 variants. The study, taken as a whole, reports: The analyses of TCR breadth and depth may have understated the size of total T cell responses. Vaccinees and placebo recipients showed similar non-spike TCR breadth. Vaccinees displayed broader spike-specific TCR repertoires than placebo recipients.

The rearrangement links TRBV19 to TRBJ2-2; 11 bases are a match to TRBD2. The receptor was isolated from a human donor who had recovered from COVID-19. This material consisted of peripheral blood, taken after recovery from COVID-19. In DNA, the CDR3 is TGTGCCAGTAGTATGATTAGCGGGGGGGCCCGGGAGCTGTTTTTT. This sequence encodes CASSMISGGARELFF.